This T cell receptor beta chain was profiled in a study of shared clonotypes between healthy human individuals. The V gene's germline CDR1 is SGDLS and CDR2 YYNGEE. The CDR3 is 13 amino acids. The V and J ends lost 0 bases and 1 base respectively, with 4 bases between them. The table came from immunoSEQ multiplex PCR; TCRdb's copy has only in-frame clones and leaves some out. This table has over a million clones, around 76% appearing once. This clone was observed at least ten times. Distinct nucleotide sequences in the sample also encode this CDR3. Adult donors, all healthy and HIV-negative, had no recent acute infections or vaccinations.

The TCR sequence derives from a man younger than 35 in good health. Sequencing used memory CD4+ T cells sorted from blood. The subset here: CD45RA-negative fraction. J is TRBJ1-1 and V is TRBV9; D is undetermined. The CDR3 loop is CASSVAQNTEAFF. The CDR3 bases are TGTGCCAGCAGCGTAGCGCAGAACACTGAAGCTTTCTTT.